This TCR beta chain was captured by sequencing in a study of response to subunit inactivated influenza vaccine. V was pared by 10 bases and J by 0 bases, with 15 bases between. The CDR3 length is 14 residues. CDR1 and CDR2 (germline): ENHRY, SYGVKD. TCRdb itself ran the RT-PCR reads through MiXCR, one entry per CDR3 protein. The repertoire has 200,000 to 300,000 distinct CDR3 sequences, less than 15% of them found once; the top ten carry 7.8%. This chain uses TRBV10-3 with TRBJ1-1, with TRBD1 as a possible D gene (6 bases). The sequenced sample was non-naive T cells sorted from PBMCs, obtained around 14 days before vaccination. The clonotype was recovered from a man aged 45-65 years who received an inactivated influenza vaccine. CDR3 nucleotide sequence: TGTGCCACTCGGGGGACAAGTATGAACACTGAAGCTTTCTTT. It codes for CATRGTSMNTEAFF.